Below are 28 T cell receptor beta chains sequenced from a single sample in a study of T cells in Graves' hyperthyroidism and ophthalmopathy. Researchers took RNA transcripts and amplified the TCR beta CDR3 regions from them. The primer set for the first-round RT-PCR of the TCR CDR3 was HTBI. Via MiXCR, TCRdb re-called the multiplex PCR reads, giving one row per CDR3 protein. This sample has about 350,000 distinct CDR3 sequences, with roughly 14% found just once. Sample: blood. These receptors were obtained from a woman aged 30 to 39 with Graves' hyperthyroidism.

Many counts were recorded for this clonotype. The chain links TRBV24-1 to TRBJ2-7; D gene ambiguous. V was cut by 7 bases and J by 5 bases, with 14 bases left in between. Germline CDR1 and CDR2: KGHDR and SFDVKD. This CDR3 contains 13 residues. Here the CDR3 DNA reads TGTGCCACCAGCTCGGTCGGCTACCACGAGCAGTACTTC. Amino acids: CATSSVGYHEQYF.

The table lists this clonotype with many counts. This chain uses TRBV12-3 or TRBV12-4 with TRBJ2-2, with TRBD2 matching over 10 bases. V shed 6 bases and J 11 bases; nucleotides not matched to a gene: 9. The CDR3 length is 14 residues. The CDR3 coding sequence is TGTGCCAGCAGCAAGGATGCTAGCGGGAGTGAGCTGTTTTTT. This translates into CASSKDASGSELFF.

The chain couples TRBV30 to TRBJ1-5; no firm D call. Germline V lookup: CDR1 GTSNPN, CDR2 SVGIG (reference sequence). The length of the CDR3 is 14 residues. Trimming removed 1 base at V and 8 bases at J, with 15 bases between. As DNA, the CDR3 is TGTGCCTGGAGTGCCCGCGGGGATGATGAGCCCCAGCATTTT. It codes for CAWSARGDDEPQHF. The full variable domain, rest sourced from reference TRBV30 and TRBJ1-5, is SQTIHQWPATLVQPVGSPLSLECTVEGTSNPNLYWYRQAAGRGLQLLFYSVGIGQISSEVPQNLSASRPQDRQFILSSKKLLLSDSGFYLCAWSARGDDEPQHFGDGTRLSIL.

At least ten counts were recorded for this clonotype. The chain recombines TRBV13 with TRBJ2-7; D call uncertain. The CDR3 has 13 amino acids. Trimming removed 5 bases at V and 5 bases at J, with 13 bases between. Germline V gene lookup returns CDR1 PRHDT and CDR2 FYEKMQ (reference sequence). CDR3: CASSPQTAHEQYF. Here the CDR3 DNA reads TGTGCCAGCAGCCCCCAGACCGCCCACGAGCAGTACTTC.

In this sample, this clonotype turned up many times. The V call is TRBV7-8, the J call TRBJ2-7, with D uncertain. The V gene's germline CDR1 is SGHVS and CDR2 FQNEAQ. This CDR3 region has 12 residues. V lost 4 bases, J lost 2 bases, and 6 bases lay in between. The CDR3 protein is CASSSPPYEQYF. The DNA for the CDR3 is TGTGCCAGCAGCTCCCCCCCCTACGAGCAGTACTTC. Full variable domain (outside the CDR3, taken from reference TRBV7-8 and TRBJ2-7): GAGVSQSPRYKVAKRGQDVALRCDPISGHVSLFWYQQALGQGPEFLTYFQNEAQLDKSGLPSDRFFAERPEGSVSTLKIQRTQQEDSAVYLCASSSPPYEQYFGPGTRLTVT.

V gene TRBV6-2 or TRBV6-3 combines with J gene TRBJ1-5; D uncertain. Trimming took off 6 bases at V and 12 bases at J, with 21 bases between the two ends. Germline V lookup: CDR1 MNHEY, CDR2 SVGEGT. This CDR3 has 14 residues. This CDR3 is CASSPPPFGELQHF. The CDR3 region has the DNA TGTGCCAGCAGCCCCCCGCCATTTGGTGAGCTCCAGCATTTT.

The J gene is TRBJ2-3, the V gene TRBV20-1; 9 bases match TRBD2. Unmatched junction bases numbered 8, after V lost 5 bases and J lost 5 bases. The length of the CDR3 is 14 residues. Germline lookup yields CDR1 DFQATT and CDR2 SNEGSKA (reference sequence). CDR3 residues: CSARSGSGVDTQYF. CDR3 DNA sequence: TGCAGTGCTCGTAGCGGGAGTGGGGTAGATACGCAGTATTTT.

This clonotype was found a few times. The V call is TRBV7-9, the J call TRBJ1-4; 8 nucleotides line up with TRBD1. Germline assignment: CDR1 SEHNR and CDR2 FQNEAQ (reference sequence). V lost 3 bases and J lost 2; bases outside the gene matches: 5. The length of the CDR3 is 16 residues. CDR3 in amino acids: CASSFPRGQTNEKLFF. The CDR3 bases are TGTGCCAGCAGCTTTCCCAGGGGGCAGACTAATGAAAAACTGTTTTTT.

This chain uses TRBV30 with TRBJ2-7; D assignment may be TRBD1 or TRBD2 (5 bases each). Germline values: CDR1 GTSNPN, CDR2 SVGIG (reference sequence). The CDR3 consists of 13 residues. Deletions cut 0 bases from V and 4 bases from J, with 10 bases between. As DNA, the CDR3 is TGTGCCTGGAGTGTAGGGACGGAGTACGAGCAGTACTTC. Its protein product is CAWSVGTEYEQYF.

V is TRBV7-8 and J is TRBJ2-1; 9 bases are shared with TRBD2. With 1 base clipped from V and 9 bases from J, the junction kept 13 bases outside the gene matches. This CDR3 has 17 residues. Germline V gene sequence: CDR1 SGHVS, CDR2 FQNEAQ. The CDR3 region has the DNA TGTGCCAGCAGCTTAGTCTCCCGACTAGCGGAGGGGGGTGAGCAGTTCTTC. Encoded protein: CASSLVSRLAEGGEQFF.

This clonotype was seen many times. The chain has TRBV20-1 and TRBJ2-7, with 9 bases matching TRBD2. Looked up from germline, CDR1 is DFQATT and CDR2 is SNEGSKA (reference sequence). After removal of 3 bases from V and 4 bases from J, the junction contained 10 bases not matched to a gene. The CDR3 totals 15 residues. The chain's CDR3 is CSASKASGDLYEQYF. The CDR3 region has the DNA TGCAGTGCTAGTAAGGCTAGCGGGGATTTGTACGAGCAGTACTTC.

This clonotype was seen more than once but under ten times. The genes are TRBV20-1 and TRBJ2-3; unclear D gene. The CDR3 has 13 residues. V was clipped by 6 bases and J by 0 bases, with 10 bases between them. CDR1 is DFQATT and CDR2 is SNEGSKA in the germline V gene (reference sequence). CDR3 sequence: CSATKTSTDTQYF. CDR3 nucleotide sequence: TGCAGTGCGACCAAGACTAGCACAGATACGCAGTATTTT.

This clonotype was found many times. The chain joins TRBV12-3 or TRBV12-4 to TRBJ2-5, with 8 positions matching TRBD2. V lost 4 bases, J lost 4 bases, and 8 bases stayed unmatched. CDR3 length: 15 residues. The CDR3 protein is CASSSTGGRGETQYF. In nucleotides, the CDR3 is TGTGCCAGCAGTTCGACGGGGGGGCGAGGAGAGACCCAGTACTTC.

Details on this clonotype: One end of the junction is discordant with germline, which a read error may explain. The CDR3, as DNA: TGCGCCAGCAGCCAAGACCGGGCGGTTCGACAGCCTGATTTT. Its translation: CASSQDRAVRQPDF. The chain links TRBV4-1 to TRBJ1-3; tentative D call: TRBD1 (5 bases). Germline values: CDR1 MGHRA, CDR2 YSYEKL. The CDR3 runs to 14 residues.

This clonotype was seen repeatedly, ten times or more. The rearrangement uses TRBV7-2 and TRBJ2-1; the D is unclear. Trimming stripped 5 bases from V and 0 bases from J, with 11 bases between. Germline CDR1 and CDR2: SGHTA and FQGNSA. The CDR3 loop spans 15 amino acids. The CDR3 protein is CASSPSWSSYNEQFF. The CDR3 coding sequence is TGTGCCAGCAGCCCCTCGTGGAGCTCCTACAATGAGCAGTTCTTC.

This clonotype was seen many times. This chain connects TRBV12-3 or TRBV12-4 to TRBJ2-5; D may match TRBD1 or TRBD2 (5 bases each). The length of the CDR3 is 16 residues. V lost 3 bases, J lost 9 bases, and 23 bases lay in between. The CDR3 DNA reads as TGTGCCAGCAGTTTCGGACCGAGGGACCGTTCTGGGGCCCAGTACTTC. Protein sequence: CASSFGPRDRSGAQYF.

This clonotype was counted at least ten times. The chain recombines TRBV28 with TRBJ1-1; D possibly corresponds to TRBD1 (5 bases). The length of the CDR3 is 14 residues. Germline V CDR1 and CDR2: MDHEN, SYDVKM. Trimming took off 8 bases at V and 1 base at J, with 14 bases between the two ends. The chain's CDR3 is CASRSTEQNTEAFF. CDR3 coding DNA: TGTGCCAGCCGATCGACAGAACAGAACACTGAAGCTTTCTTT.

The chain combines TRBV6-2 or TRBV6-3 with TRBJ2-1; D is unresolved. V was shortened by 2 bases and J by 7 bases, with 12 bases between the two germline ends. This CDR3 region has 14 residues. The germline V gene encodes CDR1 MNHEY and CDR2 SVGEGT. CDR3 nucleotides: TGTGCCAGCAGTTACGTTGCCGGATGGAATGAGCAGTTCTTC. Amino acid sequence: CASSYVAGWNEQFF.

This clonotype was seen a handful of times. The CDR3 DNA is TGTGCCAGCAGCTTAGCTACTCTGGTTGAGCAGTTCTTC. Protein product: CASSLATLVEQFF. This rearrangement joins TRBV11-2 to TRBJ2-1; no firm D call. V was clipped by 1 base and J by 9 bases, with 10 bases between them. Germline assignment: CDR1 SGHAT and CDR2 FQNNGV. This CDR3 is 13 amino acids long.

Remarks on this clonotype: One base away lies a much larger clone, so this may be a sequencing read error. The rearrangement links TRBV28 to TRBJ2-1; 9 nucleotides match TRBD2. Germline CDR1 reads MDHEN; CDR2 reads SYDVKM. V trimming: 5 bases; J trimming: 12 bases; junction bases outside the gene matches: 14. This CDR3 region has 15 residues. The CDR3 region is CASSRWGGTSPGQFF. In DNA, the CDR3 is TGTGCCAGCAGTCGATGGGGAGGGACTAGCCCTGGGCAGTTCTTC.

This clonotype was counted a few times. The V gene is TRBV11-2, the J gene TRBJ1-5; 7 nucleotides line up with TRBD1. Per germline, CDR1 SGHAT and CDR2 FQNNGV. Trimming at V came to 3 bases and at J to 0 bases, leaving 8 bases not matched to a gene. The CDR3 extends over 17 amino acids. The CDR3 DNA reads as TGTGCCAGCAGCTTGGGACAGCTAGGGGGTAGCAATCAGCCCCAGCATTTT. It codes for CASSLGQLGGSNQPQHF.

The sample holds many counts of this clonotype. The chain has TRBV28 and TRBJ1-6; 10 bases line up with TRBD1. J lost 7 bases, V lost 6 bases, and 0 bases had no gene match. The CDR3 runs to 13 residues. Germline CDR1 and CDR2: MDHEN and SYDVKM. This chain's CDR3 is CASRGQGNSPLHF. CDR3 DNA: TGTGCCAGCAGGGGACAGGGGAATTCACCCCTCCACTTT. Full variable domain (outside the CDR3, taken from reference TRBV28 and TRBJ1-6): DVKVTQSSRYLVKRTGEKVFLECVQDMDHENMFWYRQDPGLGLRLIYFSYDVKMKEKGDIPEGYSVSREKKERFSLILESASTNQTSMYLCASRGQGNSPLHFGNGTRLTVT.

This chain uses TRBV4-3 with TRBJ2-3; tentative D call: TRBD2 (5 bases). CDR1 is LGHNA, CDR2 YSLEER, per germline. The V end lost 3 bases, the J end lost 5 bases, and 15 bases lay between the germline ends. CDR3 length equals 15 residues. The CDR3 spells CASSQGDSPIDTQYF. The DNA for the CDR3 is TGCGCCAGCAGCCAGGGAGACTCCCCGATAGATACGCAGTATTTT.

This clonotype was recorded at least ten times. The chain joins TRBV7-8 to TRBJ2-5; 10 bases line up with TRBD2. The V gene end was trimmed by 7 bases and the J gene end by 5 bases; junction bases not matched to a gene: 13. Germline V gene sequence: CDR1 SGHVS, CDR2 FQNEAQ. This CDR3 contains 16 residues. CDR3 coding DNA: TGTGCCAGCACCCGAGGAAGCGGGAGGGCCTATGAGACCCAGTACTTC. It codes for CASTRGSGRAYETQYF.

This clonotype was found a few times. This chain joins TRBV27 and TRBJ2-7, with TRBD2 identical over 11 bases. Germline V CDR1 and CDR2: MNHEY, SMNVEV (reference sequence). This CDR3 spans 15 amino acids. Losses at the gene ends were 3 bases for V and 6 bases for J; bases not matched to a gene: 7. The CDR3 is CASSFGSGTSGEQYF. For the CDR3, the DNA is TGTGCCAGCAGTTTTGGGTCCGGGACTAGCGGCGAGCAGTACTTC.

The chain is built from TRBV29-1 and TRBJ1-2; 7 bases line up with TRBD1. This CDR3 spans 13 amino acids. Germline assignment: CDR1 SQVTM and CDR2 ANQGSEA. V dropped 3 bases and J dropped 5; count of bases not matched to a gene: 6. The CDR3 bases are TGCAGCGTTGACGGCAGGGGGGGGTATGGCTACACCTTC. It codes for CSVDGRGGYGYTF.

This sequence joins TRBV6-2 or TRBV6-3 and TRBJ2-7; tentatively, D is TRBD2 (5 bases). Per the germline V gene, CDR1 is MNHEY and CDR2 is SVGEGT. V lost 7 bases and J 2 bases, leaving 15 bases between the germline ends. This CDR3 has 14 residues. The CDR3 DNA is TGTGCCAGCACCCTACCTGGGAGCGCCTACGAGCAGTACTTC. It specifies CASTLPGSAYEQYF.

The rearrangement joins TRBV7-9 to TRBJ2-6; perhaps TRBD1 as D (5 bases). CDR3 length: 15 residues. The germline V gene encodes CDR1 SEHNR and CDR2 FQNEAQ (reference sequence). Trimming removed 5 bases at V and 1 base at J, with 9 bases between. CDR3 protein: CASSQGASGANVLTF. The CDR3 nucleotides read TGTGCCAGCAGCCAAGGGGCATCTGGGGCCAACGTCCTGACTTTC.